Listed below are T cell receptor beta chains from one sample, sequenced in a study of cytomegalovirus exposure and HLA in healthy donors. Here immunoSEQ multiplex PCR was the method, and the copy in TCRdb shows in-frame clones only, minus some. The sample data list 100,000 to 150,000 clones. The material sequenced was PBMCs. The receptors shown here come from a woman in her forties in good health and CMV-seropositive. Both conserved end residues are part of each CDR3. The D gene is left open where the match is weak.

d_gene: .
j_gene: TRBJ1-2
v_gene: TRBV2
CDR3nt: TGTGCCAGCAGTGTAGACAGCAACTATGGCTACACCTTC
CDR3aa: CASSVDSNYGYTF

d_gene: .
j_gene: TRBJ1-1
v_gene: TRBV6-5
CDR3nt: TGTGCCAGCACTTCAGGTCGGGGGAGAATCCTCTTT
CDR3aa: CASTSGRGRILF

d_gene: TRBD2
j_gene: TRBJ2-7
v_gene: TRBV5-1
CDR3nt: TGCGCCAGCAGCTTGTGGGAGGGAAGGTACGAGCAGTACTTC
CDR3aa: CASSLWEGRYEQYF

d_gene: .
j_gene: TRBJ2-7
v_gene: TRBV6-1
CDR3nt: TGTGCCAGCAGGGATTTAGGAGGAGCTACCTACGAGCAGTACTTC
CDR3aa: CASRDLGGATYEQYF

d_gene: .
j_gene: TRBJ2-1
v_gene: TRBV15
CDR3nt: TGTGCCACCAGCAGTCAATTGGTTAGCGGAAGGGAGCAGTTCTTC
CDR3aa: CATSSQLVSGREQFF

d_gene: .
j_gene: TRBJ2-7
v_gene: TRBV5-1
CDR3nt: TGCGCCAGCAGCCGTGGACAGGAGGGCGAGCAGTACTTC
CDR3aa: CASSRGQEGEQYF

d_gene: TRBD1
j_gene: TRBJ1-1
v_gene: TRBV5-1
CDR3nt: TGCGCCAGCAGCATTAGACAGGGGGCCGGGAGCACTGAAGCTTTCTTT
CDR3aa: CASSIRQGAGSTEAFF

d_gene: .
j_gene: TRBJ1-5
v_gene: TRBV19
CDR3nt: TGTGCCAGTAGTCTACTCAGGGGTCCAGGTCAGCCCCAGCATTTT
CDR3aa: CASSLLRGPGQPQHF

d_gene: .
j_gene: TRBJ2-3
v_gene: TRBV5-1
CDR3nt: TGCGCCAGCAGCTTTAGCGGAAGCACAGATACGCAGTATTTT
CDR3aa: CASSFSGSTDTQYF

d_gene: TRBD1
j_gene: TRBJ2-7
v_gene: TRBV29-1
CDR3nt: TGCAGCGTGGCCGGACAGGTGGCCTACGAGCAGTACTTC
CDR3aa: CSVAGQVAYEQYF

d_gene: TRBD2
j_gene: TRBJ2-2
v_gene: TRBV5-1
CDR3nt: TGCGCCAGCAGCTTGGGCGGGGGGACCCTCCAGGAGCTGTTTTTT
CDR3aa: CASSLGGGTLQELFF

d_gene: TRBD1
j_gene: TRBJ1-5
v_gene: TRBV19
CDR3nt: TGTGCCAGTAGAGCACGACAGGGGGCACGCAATCAGCCCCAGCATTTT
CDR3aa: CASRARQGARNQPQHF

d_gene: TRBD2
j_gene: TRBJ2-3
v_gene: TRBV30
CDR3nt: TGTGCCTGGAGTGTACCCCGGGAGGGCACAGATACGCAGTATTTT
CDR3aa: CAWSVPREGTDTQYF

d_gene: .
j_gene: TRBJ2-2
v_gene: TRBV5-1
CDR3nt: TGCGCCAGCAAGGTCGGGGGGCGGAACGGGGAGCTGTTTTTT
CDR3aa: CASKVGGRNGELFF

d_gene: TRBD2
j_gene: TRBJ2-1
v_gene: TRBV19
CDR3nt: TGTGCCAGTAGTAATTCGGGAGGTGCGTTCTTC
CDR3aa: CASSNSGGAFF

d_gene: TRBD2
j_gene: TRBJ2-1
v_gene: TRBV5-1
CDR3nt: TGCGCCAGCAGCCCCGGGGGAGCGGGAGGGCGGGATGAGCAGTTCTTC
CDR3aa: CASSPGGAGGRDEQFF

d_gene: .
j_gene: TRBJ1-1
v_gene: TRBV2
CDR3nt: TGTGCCAGCAGTGACAGTGGGAGCTTGAACACTGAAGCTTTCTTT
CDR3aa: CASSDSGSLNTEAFF